This T cell receptor beta chain derives from a study of molecular identifiers for immune sequencing clone quantification. General study points: In naive cells, clones above 20 RNA copies held under 1% of molecules, whereas in effector cells they held over 99%.

This clonotype has ten or more counts. Its antigen remains unidentified. Naive CD8 libraries were made from about 20,000 to 1,000,000 sorted cells, and they used 10%, 30% or 50% RNA. TCRdb called the PCR reads again in MiXCR, with one record for every CDR3 protein. This sample has some 94,000 distinct CDR3 sequences, with more than 20% found just once. This CDR3 contains 16 residues. Trimming left V 5 bases short and J 7 bases short, with 20 bases between. CDR1 SEHNR and CDR2 FQNEAQ come from the germline V gene (reference sequence). The TCR was taken from a human donor in good health. Some libraries in this study had Jurkat cell RNA spiked in. The chain carries TRBV7-9 and TRBJ2-2; D is uncertain. What was sequenced was naive CD8+ T cells from blood, with Jurkat cell RNA spiked in. Subset indicated: FACS-sorted CD8+CD4-CCR7+CD45RA+ naive T cells. CDR3 DNA: TGTGCCAGCAGCCCTATTATAGTCTCCTCAAGCGGGGAGCTGTTTTTT. Translation gives CASSPIIVSSSGELFF. The whole variable domain, filled in from reference TRBV7-9 and TRBJ2-2, reads DTGVSQNPRHKITKRGQNVTFRCDPISEHNRLYWYRQTLGQGPEFLTYFQNEAQLEKSRLLSDRFSAERPKGSFSTLEIQRTEQGDSAMYLCASSPIIVSSSGELFFGEGSRLTVL.